Listed below are T cell receptor beta chains from one sample, sequenced in a study of cytomegalovirus exposure and HLA in healthy donors. Only in-frame clones appear in the TCRdb table, and some are missing; sequencing was by immunoSEQ multiplex PCR. The table includes roughly 98,000 clones, around 68% detected once. The sequenced sample was PBMCs. These receptors came from a man in his fifties or sixties in good health and CMV-seronegative. The CDR3 runs from the conserved cysteine through the conserved F or W.

v_gene	CDR3aa
TRBV30	CAWTYSGVYNEQFF
TRBV15	CATSREGTGVIQPQHF
TRBV27	CASSLEGAGGYTF
TRBV6-1	CASSDSGTGGLPQHF
TRBV21-1	CASSIDLHRDNYNEQFF
TRBV30	CAWSAGTGGNEQYF
TRBV6-5	CASSLFGDREAFF
TRBV6-5	CASSYVWGGEQYF
TRBV25-1	CAIAGGVRDTQYF
TRBV18	CASSPAGENTDTQYF
TRBV2	CASSVDGGGDEQYF
TRBV27	CASHPIAGRNTGELFF
TRBV7-6	CASSSMAASGSSYNEQFF
TRBV30	CAWTGRDTGELFF
TRBV4-2	CASSPPPGVREVDTQYF
TRBV6-5	CASSYDRGSYGYTF
TRBV6-5	CASSYSGQGGPGELFF
TRBV7-4	CASSPLGQTVPCNQPQHF